A selection of T cell receptor beta chains follows, all from one sample in a study of vaccination and CD4 T cells after COVID-19. Via MiXCR, TCRdb re-called the PCR reads, giving one row per CDR3 protein. The table records just under 20,000 distinct CDR3 sequences, approximately 52% of them present only once. What these receptors recognize is not known. The sequenced sample consisted of CD4+ T cells from blood, cultured in vitro. The source is a human donor who had recovered from COVID-19. Both conserved end residues are part of each CDR3. A D gene is named only where the DNA matches it firmly. The size field is filled for only some rows; it gives once, few, many or a size class.

J | D | size | V | DNA | CDR3
TRBJ1-2 | - | few | TRBV15 | TGTGCCACCAGCAGAGACAGGAACAACTATGGCTACACCTTC | CATSRDRNNYGYTF
TRBJ1-1 | - | once | TRBV2 | TGTGCCAGCAGTGAATCGGGGATTGGAGTTAACACTGAAGCTTTCTTT | CASSESGIGVNTEAFF
TRBJ1-1 | - | few | TRBV6-5 | TGTGCCAGCAGTTCCGCCCGCTACACTGAAGCTTTCTTT | CASSSARYTEAFF
TRBJ2-3 | - | few | TRBV6-2/TRBV6-3 | TGTGCCAGCAGTTCTAGCGGAGGGGGCTATACGCAGTATTTT | CASSSSGGGYTQYF
TRBJ2-7 | TRBD2 | - | TRBV6-1 | TGTGCCAGCACCTCCATAAAACTAGCGGGGGGAACCTACGAGCAGTACTTC | CASTSIKLAGGTYEQYF
TRBJ1-1 | TRBD1 | - | TRBV6-5 | TGTGCCAGCAGTTACCAGGGGGCGAACACTGAAGCTTTCTTT | CASSYQGANTEAFF
TRBJ2-7 | - | few | TRBV19 | TGTGCCAGTAGTCCGGGCCAGGGCGTCTGGGAGCAGTACTTC | CASSPGQGVWEQYF
TRBJ2-2 | - | - | TRBV7-9 | TGTGCCAGCAGCCATGACAAGGTTCCGGCGGAGCTGTTTTTT | CASSHDKVPAELFF
TRBJ2-5 | TRBD2 | - | TRBV30 | TGTGCCTGGCAACTAGCGTACCAAGAGACCCAGTACTTC | CAWQLAYQETQYF
TRBJ2-5 | TRBD2 | - | TRBV9 | TGTGCCAGCAGCCCCCAGGCGGGGGGAGAGACCCAGTACTTC | CASSPQAGGETQYF
TRBJ2-3 | - | - | TRBV24-1 | TGTGCCACCAGTGATCCCTCCGCAAAAGGGAACACAGATACGCAGTATTTT | CATSDPSAKGNTDTQYF
TRBJ2-7 | - | - | TRBV20-1 | TGCAGTACACAAGGGTCTGTCGAGCAGTACTTC | CSTQGSVEQYF
TRBJ1-5 | - | - | TRBV5-1 | TGCGCCAGCAGCTTGGGTTTCAGGGATGCCCCCCAGGGCAATCAGCCCCAGCATTTT | CASSLGFRDAPQGNQPQHF
TRBJ1-6 | - | - | TRBV3-1 | TGTGCCAGCAGCCAGGGAGATTCACCCCTCCACTTT | CASSQGDSPLHF
TRBJ1-5 | - | - | TRBV19 | TGTGCCAGTAGTTTCCAGGTGAGATCTAGCAATCAGCCCCAGCATTTT | CASSFQVRSSNQPQHF
TRBJ1-2 | - | few | TRBV19 | TGTGCCAGTAGTGGGGAACGGAGAGCCTATGGCTACACCTTC | CASSGERRAYGYTF
TRBJ1-1 | - | - | TRBV20-1 | TGCAGTGCTAGACCGGGGGTGGGTACTGAAGCTTTCTTT | CSARPGVGTEAFF